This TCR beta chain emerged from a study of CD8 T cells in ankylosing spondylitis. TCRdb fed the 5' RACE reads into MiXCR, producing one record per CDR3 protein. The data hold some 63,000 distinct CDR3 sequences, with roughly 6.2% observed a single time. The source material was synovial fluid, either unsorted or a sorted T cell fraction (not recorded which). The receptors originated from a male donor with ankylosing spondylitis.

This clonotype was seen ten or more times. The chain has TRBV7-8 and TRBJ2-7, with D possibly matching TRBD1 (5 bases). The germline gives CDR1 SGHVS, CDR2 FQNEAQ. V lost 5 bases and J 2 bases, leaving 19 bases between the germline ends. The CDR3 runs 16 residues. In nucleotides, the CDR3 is TGTGCCAGCAGCCATATCATCCAAGGGGAAACCTACGAGCAGTACTTC. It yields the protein CASSHIIQGETYEQYF.